This T cell receptor beta chain was identified in a study of T cells after yellow fever vaccination. Overall study findings and caveats: FACS-sorted repertoires could harbor abundant contaminating bulk-population clonotypes. Clones from primary vaccination mostly reappeared after the booster (96% CD4, less than 90% CD8).

In its sample, this clonotype was seen a few times. Its target is not known. 5'RACE template switching produced TCR cDNA carrying a universal primer site and UMIs. A single record per CDR3 protein comes from TCRdb applying MiXCR to the 5' RACE reads. Altogether roughly 500,000 distinct CDR3 sequences are present, 19% being singletons, with the ten largest covering around an eighth. The receptor's source is a man aged 25 to 40 who received the YFV17D yellow fever vaccine. Source: PBMCs, taken 15 days after the yellow fever booster vaccination.

CDR3 loop: CASSLRRGGRLSYEQYF. In DNA form, the CDR3 reads TGTGCCAGCAGCTTAAGGCGGGGCGGGAGGCTCTCCTACGAGCAGTACTTC. The gene calls are TRBV7-8 and TRBJ2-7; 8 bases map to TRBD2. J lost 0 bases, V lost 2 bases, and 9 bases had no gene match. This CDR3 comprises 17 residues. The germline V gene encodes CDR1 SGHVS and CDR2 FQNEAQ. Full variable domain (rest looked up from reference TRBV7-8 and TRBJ2-7): GAGVSQSPRYKVAKRGQDVALRCDPISGHVSLFWYQQALGQGPEFLTYFQNEAQLDKSGLPSDRFFAERPEGSVSTLKIQRTQQEDSAVYLCASSLRRGGRLSYEQYFGPGTRLTVT.